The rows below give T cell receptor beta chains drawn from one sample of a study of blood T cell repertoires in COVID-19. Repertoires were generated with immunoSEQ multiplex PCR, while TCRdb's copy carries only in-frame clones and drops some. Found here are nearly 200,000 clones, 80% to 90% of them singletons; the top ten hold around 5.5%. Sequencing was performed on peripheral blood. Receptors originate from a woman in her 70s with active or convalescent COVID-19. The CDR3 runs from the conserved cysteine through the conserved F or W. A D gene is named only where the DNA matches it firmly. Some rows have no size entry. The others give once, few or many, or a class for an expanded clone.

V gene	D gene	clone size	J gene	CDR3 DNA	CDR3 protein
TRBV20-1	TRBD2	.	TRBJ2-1	TGCAGTGCTAGTGGGGGCGGGACTAGCAGAGACAATGAGCAGTTCTTC	CSASGGGTSRDNEQFF
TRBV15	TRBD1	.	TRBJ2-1	TGTGCCACCAGCAGAGGGCCGGACAGGGTAAATGAGCAGTTCTTC	CATSRGPDRVNEQFF
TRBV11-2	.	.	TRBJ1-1	TGTGCCAGCAGTCGTACAAGGGAGGCTGAAGCTTTCTTT	CASSRTREAEAFF
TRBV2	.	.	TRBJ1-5	TGTGCCAGCAGTGTACAGGCGAATCAGCCCCAGCATTTT	CASSVQANQPQHF
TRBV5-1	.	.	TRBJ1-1	TGCGCCAGCAGCTTGGCCGGGGGACGCAGCACTGAAGCTTTCTTT	CASSLAGGRSTEAFF
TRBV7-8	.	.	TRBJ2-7	TGTGCCAGCAGCTTATCAGCCTACGAGCAGTACTTC	CASSLSAYEQYF
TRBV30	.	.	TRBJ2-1	TGTGCCTGGAGTAGCGGCCGTCTTGACAATGAGCAGTTCTTC	CAWSSGRLDNEQFF
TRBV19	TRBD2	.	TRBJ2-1	TGTGCCAGTAGTATAGCATCGGGAGGAAGATACTACAATGAGCAGTTCTTC	CASSIASGGRYYNEQFF
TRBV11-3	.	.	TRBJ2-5	TGTGCCAGCAGCTTAGGAGGGGGTCGCGGAGAGACCCAGTACTTC	CASSLGGGRGETQYF
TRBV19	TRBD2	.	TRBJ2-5	TGTGCCAGTAGTATCGGAGCTAGCGGGAGAGAGACCCAGTACTTC	CASSIGASGRETQYF
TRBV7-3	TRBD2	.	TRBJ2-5	TGTGCCAGCAAACTAGCGGGAGGGCGGGGAGAGACCCAGTACTTC	CASKLAGGRGETQYF
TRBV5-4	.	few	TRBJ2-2	TGTGCCAGCAGCTTGGACAGAACCGGGGAGCTGTTTTTT	CASSLDRTGELFF
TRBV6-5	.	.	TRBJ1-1	TGTGCCAGCAGTTTCCGGGGCGGGGGATCCGGAGCTTTCTTT	CASSFRGGGSGAFF
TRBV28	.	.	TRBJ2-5	TGTGCCAGCATAGGGGTGGGAGGCGTAGAGACCCAGTACTTC	CASIGVGGVETQYF
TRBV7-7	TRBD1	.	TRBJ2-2	TGTGCTAGCAGCAAGGGACAGACAAACACCGGGGAGCTGTTTTTT	CASSKGQTNTGELFF
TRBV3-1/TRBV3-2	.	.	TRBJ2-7	TGTGCCAGCAGCCACCAGGGGATATCCTACGAGCAGTACTTC	CASSHQGISYEQYF
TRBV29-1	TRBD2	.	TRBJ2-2	TGCAGCGTTGCGACTAGCTTATCCCAAGGCTCGAACACCGGGGAGCTGTTTTTT	CSVATSLSQGSNTGELFF
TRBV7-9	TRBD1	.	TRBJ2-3	TGTGCCAGCAGCCCGGGACAGGGGCGCACAGATACGCAGTATTTT	CASSPGQGRTDTQYF
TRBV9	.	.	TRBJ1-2	TGTGCCAGCAGCGTCCGACACGAACCTTCTGGCGGCTACACCTTC	CASSVRHEPSGGYTF
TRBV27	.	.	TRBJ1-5	TGTGCCAGCAGTGGCGGGAATCAGCCCCAGCATTTT	CASSGGNQPQHF
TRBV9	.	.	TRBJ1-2	TGTGCCAGCAGCGTAGACATAAGCTATGGCTACACCTTC	CASSVDISYGYTF
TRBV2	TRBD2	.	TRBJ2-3	TGTGCCAGCAGTGGCGGACTAGCGGGAACAGATACGCAGTATTTT	CASSGGLAGTDTQYF
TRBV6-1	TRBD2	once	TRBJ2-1	TGTGCCAGCAGTGCCCTCAGCGGGACCCTGGGTAATGAGCAGTTCTTC	CASSALSGTLGNEQFF
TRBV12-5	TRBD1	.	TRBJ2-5	TGTGCTAGTGGTTTGACAGGGGGCGTGGAGACCCAGTACTTC	CASGLTGGVETQYF
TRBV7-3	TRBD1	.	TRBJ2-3	TGTGCCAGCAGCCCCGGGACAGCCTTTTTCGATACGCAGTATTTT	CASSPGTAFFDTQYF
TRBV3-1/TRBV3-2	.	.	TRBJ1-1	TGTGCCAGCAGCCAAGATTTGAAGGGGAGGGCTTTCTTT	CASSQDLKGRAFF
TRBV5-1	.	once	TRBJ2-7	TGCGCCAGCAGCTTGGACGGGGTCTTGGACGAGCAGTACTTC	CASSLDGVLDEQYF
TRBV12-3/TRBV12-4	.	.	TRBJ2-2	TGTGCCAGCACCTGGAGGAGGACCGGGGAGCTGTTTTTT	CASTWRRTGELFF
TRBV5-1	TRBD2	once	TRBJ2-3	TGCGCCAGCACCCCCGCGGGGGGGGATACGCAGTATTTT	CASTPAGGDTQYF
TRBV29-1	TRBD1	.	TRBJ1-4	TGCAGCGTTGAAACCACAGGGGGTAGGGAAAAACTGTTTTTT	CSVETTGGREKLFF
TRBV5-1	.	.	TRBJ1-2	TGCGCCAGCAGCTTGAGCTATAACTATGGCTACACCTTC	CASSLSYNYGYTF
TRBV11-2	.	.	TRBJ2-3	TGTGCCAGCAGCTCTGCAGTCGCAGATACGCAGTATTTT	CASSSAVADTQYF
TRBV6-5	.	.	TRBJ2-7	TGTGCCACCCGGCCTAGGCTAGATGCCGAGCAGTACTTC	CATRPRLDAEQYF
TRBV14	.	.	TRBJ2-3	TGTGCCAGCAAGGGCCCGGGAGTTTACACAGATACGCAGTATTTT	CASKGPGVYTDTQYF
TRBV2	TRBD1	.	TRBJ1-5	TGTGCCAGCAGGAGACAGGGAATAAATCAGCCCCAGCATTTT	CASRRQGINQPQHF
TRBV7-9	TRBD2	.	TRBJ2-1	TGTGCCAGCAGCATCGACGGACTAGCGAACAATGAGCAGTTCTTC	CASSIDGLANNEQFF
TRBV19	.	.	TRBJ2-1	TGTGCCAGTAGTATTTCCGACTGGGGAGCCCCAAGCTCCTACAATGAGCAGTTCTTC	CASSISDWGAPSSYNEQFF
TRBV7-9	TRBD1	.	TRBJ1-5	TGTGCCAGCAGCTTAGCTACCGGGACAGGGGACAATCAGCCCCAGCATTTT	CASSLATGTGDNQPQHF